Below, 16 T cell receptor beta chains from the same sample are listed, as sequenced in a study of blood T cell repertoires in COVID-19. The data were produced by immunoSEQ multiplex PCR, yet TCRdb's version contains in-frame clones alone and is incomplete. Of 200,000 to 250,000 clones listed, about 80% are singletons. Material: PBMCs or T cells enriched from blood (not recorded which). Source of these receptors: a man in his sixties who had recovered from COVID-19.

This clone has only a few counts. V and J are TRBV25-1 and TRBJ2-7; no reliable D call. Germline V lookup: CDR1 MGHDK, CDR2 SYGVNS. The CDR3 sequence is 12 residues long. Trimming took 6 bases from V and 0 from J, leaving 6 bases between them. In DNA, the CDR3 is TGTGCCAGCAGACAGAGCTCCTACGAGCAGTACTTC. Translation gives CASRQSSYEQYF.

The V and J genes are TRBV5-1 and TRBJ1-1; no clear D gene. V was pared by 5 bases and J by 6 bases, with 11 bases between. Per the germline V gene, CDR1 is SGHRS and CDR2 is YFSETQ. This CDR3 region has 12 residues. The CDR3 coding sequence is TGCGCCAGCAGGGGCGAACGACCTGAAGCTTTCTTT. It yields the protein CASRGERPEAFF.

The rearrangement links TRBV5-5 to TRBJ1-2; D is unclear. Looked up from germline, CDR1 is SGHKS and CDR2 is YYEKEE (reference sequence). The CDR3 length is 14 residues. Trimming took 0 bases from V and 2 from J, leaving 8 bases between them. The chain's CDR3 is CASSLDPQNYGYTF. In nucleotides, the CDR3 is TGTGCCAGCAGCTTGGATCCCCAAAACTATGGCTACACCTTC.

V gene TRBV12-3 or TRBV12-4 combines with J gene TRBJ2-7; 7 nucleotides line up with TRBD1. J gave up 1 base and V 7 bases, and 4 bases lay outside the gene matches. This CDR3 comprises 13 residues. CDR3: CASKGTASYEQYF. CDR3 nucleotides: TGTGCCAGCAAGGGGACAGCATCCTACGAGCAGTACTTC.

The rearrangement uses TRBV25-1 and TRBJ1-1; weak D call: TRBD1 (6 bases). Trimming removed 1 base from V and 6 bases from J, with 15 bases in between. Germline lookup yields CDR1 MGHDK and CDR2 SYGVNS. This CDR3 has 15 amino acids. The chain's CDR3 is CASSELTGLFAEAFF. CDR3 DNA: TGTGCCAGCAGTGAATTAACAGGGTTGTTCGCTGAAGCTTTCTTT. The full variable domain, in which reference TRBV25-1 and TRBJ1-1 provide the parts outside the CDR3, is EADIYQTPRYLVIGTGKKITLECSQTMGHDKMYWYQQDPGMELHLIHYSYGVNSTEKGDLSSESTVSRIRTEHFPLTLESARPSHTSQYLCASSELTGLFAEAFFGQGTRLTVV.

The rearrangement uses TRBV6-2 or TRBV6-3 and TRBJ2-3, with D maybe TRBD1 (5 bases). Trimming took off 4 bases at V and 5 bases at J, with 10 bases between the two ends. CDR3 size: 13 residues. Germline-derived CDR1 and CDR2 are MNHEY and SVGEGT. The CDR3 spells CASSSKGIDTQYF. DNA for the CDR3: TGTGCCAGCAGTTCCAAGGGGATAGATACGCAGTATTTT.

The V and J genes are TRBV7-2 and TRBJ2-3, with D hard to call. V lost 0 bases, J lost 7 bases, and 14 bases lay in between. The germline V gene encodes CDR1 SGHTA and CDR2 FQGNSA. The CDR3 is 15 amino acids. CDR3 DNA: TGTGCCAGCAGCTTAGCGTTGGCAGAATATTATACGCAGTATTTT. Translation: CASSLALAEYYTQYF.

The V call is TRBV19, the J call TRBJ2-7; 9 bases fit TRBD1. CDR3 length: 15 amino acids. V was pared by 7 bases and J by 4 bases, with 11 bases of the junction left unmatched. CDR1 and CDR2 from the germline V gene are LNHDA and SQIVND (reference sequence). In DNA, the CDR3 is TGTGCCAGTAAAGCCGGGACAGGGCCCTTGTACGAGCAGTACTTC. It yields the protein CASKAGTGPLYEQYF.

In its sample, this clone was seen once. This rearrangement joins TRBV3-1 (or the pseudogene TRBV3-2) to TRBJ2-1; TRBD2 agrees at 15 bases. Germline CDR1 reads LGHDT; CDR2 reads YNNKEL (reference sequence). V trimming: 4 bases; J trimming: 7 bases; junction bases outside the gene matches: 5. This CDR3 comprises 16 residues. CDR3 region: CASSRTSGGADNEQFF. The CDR3 bases are TGTGCCAGCAGCCGGACTAGCGGGGGGGCGGATAATGAGCAGTTCTTC.

J is TRBJ2-3 and V is TRBV10-3; 9 positions agree with TRBD2. The V gene's germline CDR1 is ENHRY and CDR2 SYGVKD. V shed 0 bases and J 1 base; nucleotides not matched to a gene: 5. CDR3 length equals 17 residues. The CDR3 nucleotides read TGTGCCATCAGTGAGTCAGGGCGGGGGGGCCGCACAGATACGCAGTATTTT. Encoded protein: CAISESGRGGRTDTQYF.

The V gene is TRBV4-3, the J gene TRBJ2-7, with 10 nucleotides matching TRBD2. CDR1 is LGHNA, CDR2 YSLEER, per germline. V shed 1 base, J shed 2 bases, and the junction held 2 bases outside the gene matches. This CDR3 is 15 amino acids long. This CDR3 reads CASSQVLAGPYEQYF. The DNA of the CDR3 is TGCGCCAGCAGCCAAGTACTAGCGGGGCCCTACGAGCAGTACTTC.

CDR3 sequence reads: CASSLQGKTGELFF. CDR3 coding DNA: TGCGCCAGCAGCTTACAGGGAAAGACCGGGGAGCTGTTTTTT. V gene TRBV5-1 combines with J gene TRBJ2-2, with D maybe TRBD1 (6 bases). The germline V and J ends were trimmed by 2 bases and 5 bases, with 10 bases remaining between them. Germline values: CDR1 SGHRS, CDR2 YFSETQ. The CDR3 has 14 amino acids.

V gene TRBV2 combines with J gene TRBJ1-1, with TRBD1 matching 7 bases. V lost 6 bases and J lost 4; bases outside the gene matches: 2. This CDR3 is 12 amino acids long. The germline CDR1 and CDR2 sequences are SNHLY and FYNNEI. This CDR3 reads CASRGGITEAFF. CDR3 DNA: TGTGCCAGCAGAGGGGGCATCACTGAAGCTTTCTTT.

The rearrangement links TRBV6-2 or TRBV6-3 to TRBJ1-2; 8 bases map to TRBD1. CDR1 and CDR2 from the germline V gene are MNHEY and SVGEGT. The ends lost 5 bases at V and 4 bases at J; junction bases unmatched: 6. This CDR3 has 14 amino acids. CDR3 nucleotide sequence: TGTGCCAGCAGTCCGGACAGGGTGCTCTATGGCTACACCTTC. Its translation: CASSPDRVLYGYTF.

The V call is TRBV5-1, the J call TRBJ1-2; D is undetermined. Per germline, CDR1 SGHRS and CDR2 YFSETQ. This CDR3 has 14 residues. Between the trimmed V and J ends, which lost 0 bases and 2 bases, there was a span of 8 bases. The CDR3 bases are TGCGCCAGCAGCTTGGTTAGCGGCAACTATGGCTACACCTTC. It translates to CASSLVSGNYGYTF. The variable domain in full, completed from reference TRBV5-1 and TRBJ1-2, reads KAGVTQTPRYLIKTRGQQVTLSCSPISGHRSVSWYQQTPGQGLQFLFEYFSETQRNKGNFPGRFSGRQFSNSRSEMNVSTLELGDSALYLCASSLVSGNYGYTFGSGTRLTVV.

V usage is TRBV3-1 (or the pseudogene TRBV3-2) and J usage is TRBJ1-2; possible D gene TRBD1, 5 bases. This CDR3 is 13 amino acids long. Trimming left V 2 bases short and J 5 bases short, with 9 bases between. The germline CDR1 and CDR2 sequences are LGHDT and YNNKEL (reference sequence). CDR3 nucleotides: TGTGCCAGCAGCCAACAGGGCCTTTATGGCTACACCTTC. The encoded protein is CASSQQGLYGYTF.